This is a list of T cell receptor beta chains from one sample in a study of graft-versus-host responses after intestinal transplantation. The method was immunoSEQ multiplex PCR; TCRdb's version includes in-frame clones alone and lacks a portion of them. The sample lists tens of thousands of clones; approximately 80% were seen once. Their antigens are not known. The sequencing here drew on unstimulated CD8+ T cells sorted from spleen or lymph node cells, taken before intestinal transplant. The receptors here all came from a human donor who received an intestinal transplant. CDR3s include the opening cysteine and the closing phenylalanine or tryptophan. D genes are given only for firm matches. Rows may omit the clone size; those that give it use once, few, many or a size class.

clone_size	v_call	j_call	d_call	cdr3_aa	cdr3_nt
few	TRBV9	TRBJ2-7	TRBD2	CASSPGTSLYEQYF	TGTGCCAGCTCCCCCGGGACTAGCCTTTACGAGCAGTACTTC
-	TRBV15	TRBJ2-3	-	CATSRDRRGEGTDTQYF	TGTGCCACCAGCAGAGATCGCCGGGGTGAAGGCACAGATACGCAGTATTTT
-	TRBV6-4	TRBJ2-1	-	CASSDSSGDYNEQFF	TGTGCCAGCAGTGACTCGTCAGGGGACTACAATGAGCAGTTCTTC
-	TRBV4-1	TRBJ2-7	TRBD2	CASSQGVAGGYEQYF	TGCGCCAGCAGCCAAGGGGTAGCGGGGGGTTACGAGCAGTACTTC
-	TRBV5-1	TRBJ1-5	TRBD1	CASIRRDRGFRSNQPQHF	TGCGCCAGCATCCGACGGGACAGGGGGTTCAGGAGCAATCAGCCCCAGCATTTT
-	TRBV18	TRBJ2-7	-	CASSPPESYEQYF	TGTGCCAGCTCACCCCCGGAGTCCTACGAGCAGTACTTC
once	TRBV19	TRBJ1-5	-	CASSIAGFGQPQHF	TGTGCCAGTAGTATAGCGGGTTTCGGTCAGCCCCAGCATTTT
large	TRBV7-8	TRBJ2-1	-	CASSLQVYNEQFF	TGTGCCAGCAGCTTACAGGTCTACAATGAGCAGTTCTTC
-	TRBV7-8	TRBJ2-5	-	CASSLGLGAQETQYF	TGTGCCAGCAGCTTAGGTCTAGGGGCTCAAGAGACCCAGTACTTC
-	TRBV7-9	TRBJ2-1	TRBD2	CASSPRLAGINEQFF	TGTGCCAGCAGCCCGAGACTAGCGGGGATCAATGAGCAGTTCTTC
-	TRBV25-1	TRBJ1-1	-	CASSELSLTGEAFF	TGTGCCAGCAGTGAATTAAGCTTGACTGGTGAAGCTTTCTTT
few	TRBV6-5	TRBJ1-6	-	CASSEEGGYSPLHF	TGTGCCAGCAGTGAAGAAGGCGGCTATTCACCCCTCCACTTT
-	TRBV7-9	TRBJ2-1	-	CASSLASGRYNEQFF	TGTGCCAGCAGCTTAGCATCGGGGAGGTACAATGAGCAGTTCTTC
-	TRBV9	TRBJ2-1	-	CASSVEGGGAAPQFF	TGTGCCAGCAGCGTAGAAGGGGGAGGGGCCGCACCCCAGTTCTTC
-	TRBV7-2	TRBJ2-7	TRBD1	CASSLTLGQLTYEQYF	TGTGCCAGCAGCTTAACCCTGGGACAGCTCACCTACGAGCAGTACTTC
-	TRBV28	TRBJ1-4	-	CASSPLGGGHEKLFF	TGTGCCAGCAGTCCCCTCGGGGGGGGGCATGAAAAACTGTTTTTT
few	TRBV27	TRBJ2-1	TRBD2	CASSLTGTGGDNEQFF	TGTGCCAGCAGTTTGACGGGGACGGGAGGGGATAATGAGCAGTTCTTC
medium-sized	TRBV19	TRBJ1-1	-	CASSRPSVEAFF	TGTGCCAGTAGCCGCCCTTCGGTGGAAGCTTTCTTT
-	TRBV28	TRBJ2-7	TRBD1	CASSPSGTGSYEQYF	TGTGCCAGCAGTCCCTCAGGGACAGGGTCCTACGAGCAGTACTTC
-	TRBV28	TRBJ2-7	-	CASSRWTLSYEQYF	TGTGCCAGCAGCCGGTGGACACTGTCCTACGAGCAGTACTTC
-	TRBV5-4	TRBJ2-1	-	CASSFDWFGNEQFF	TGTGCCAGCAGCTTCGACTGGTTCGGGAATGAGCAGTTCTTC
-	TRBV5-1	TRBJ2-5	TRBD2	CASSLGTSGVETQYF	TGCGCCAGCAGCCTGGGGACTAGCGGGGTAGAGACCCAGTACTTC
-	TRBV6-5	TRBJ2-3	-	CASSYTSGTDTQYF	TGTGCCAGCAGTTACACGTCGGGCACAGATACGCAGTATTTT
-	TRBV12-2	TRBJ2-3	-	CASRLAPGGESDTQYF	TGTGCAAGTCGCTTAGCCCCCGGGGGGGAGTCAGATACGCAGTATTTT
-	TRBV10-3	TRBJ1-1	-	CAISESREKREAFF	TGTGCCATCAGTGAGTCGAGGGAGAAGCGTGAAGCTTTCTTT
-	TRBV5-4	TRBJ1-1	TRBD1	CASSLGDRGPLNTEAFF	TGTGCCAGCAGCTTGGGGGACAGGGGGCCTTTGAACACTGAAGCTTTCTTT
-	TRBV7-9	TRBJ1-3	-	CASSPPTGGNTIYF	TGTGCCAGCAGCCCCCCAACGGGAGGAAACACCATATATTTT
-	TRBV5-6	TRBJ2-7	-	CASSFRSSYEQYF	TGTGCCAGCAGCTTCAGAAGCTCCTACGAGCAGTACTTC
-	TRBV14	TRBJ1-1	-	CASSRGGGYTEAFF	TGTGCCAGCAGCAGAGGAGGCGGTTACACTGAAGCTTTCTTT
-	TRBV7-9	TRBJ2-3	TRBD2	CASSSGGGFVTDTQYF	TGTGCCAGCAGCTCGGGCGGGGGATTCGTCACAGATACGCAGTATTTT
-	TRBV6-6	TRBJ2-1	TRBD2	CASRAGLAGANEQFF	TGTGCCAGCAGGGCAGGACTAGCGGGGGCCAATGAGCAGTTCTTC
-	TRBV29-1	TRBJ2-5	-	CSVEDGRTQYF	TGCAGCGTTGAAGATGGGAGGACCCAGTACTTC
-	TRBV28	TRBJ2-7	-	CASSTLDFSYEQYF	TGTGCCAGCAGTACCCTGGACTTCTCCTACGAGCAGTACTTC
-	TRBV13	TRBJ2-1	-	CASSFLQWGVADNEQFF	TGTGCCAGCAGCTTTTTACAGTGGGGGGTAGCGGACAATGAGCAGTTCTTC
-	TRBV27	TRBJ2-4	-	CASSYTGVKNIQYF	TGTGCCAGCAGTTACACGGGGGTGAAAAACATTCAGTACTTC
-	TRBV11-3	TRBJ1-2	TRBD1	CASSLVGDRGRSNYGYTF	TGTGCCAGCAGCTTAGTAGGGGACAGGGGGCGTTCTAACTATGGCTACACCTTC
-	TRBV6-5	TRBJ2-1	TRBD1	CASSYADRGLFNEQFF	TGTGCCAGCAGTTACGCGGACAGGGGCCTTTTCAATGAGCAGTTCTTC
-	TRBV27	TRBJ1-5	-	CASSTNTGNLVMNGNQPQHF	TGTGCCAGCAGTACTAATACAGGGAACTTGGTTATGAATGGCAATCAGCCCCAGCATTTT
-	TRBV28	TRBJ2-6	-	CASSFRSSSGANVLTF	TGTGCCAGCAGTTTTCGGTCGAGCTCTGGGGCCAACGTCCTGACTTTC
-	TRBV15	TRBJ2-5	TRBD2	CATSGVVSGVGETQYF	TGTGCCACCAGCGGGGTGGTTAGCGGGGTTGGGGAGACCCAGTACTTC
-	TRBV7-3	TRBJ2-7	TRBD2	CASGSGRNGEQYF	TGTGCCAGCGGCAGCGGGAGAAACGGCGAGCAGTACTTC
-	TRBV2	TRBJ2-7	TRBD2	CASIGYSGGLSYEQYF	TGTGCCAGCATTGGCTATAGCGGGGGTCTCTCCTACGAGCAGTACTTC
-	TRBV6-5	TRBJ2-7	-	CASSLGPSYEQYF	TGTGCCAGCAGCTTGGGCCCTTCCTACGAGCAGTACTTC
-	TRBV5-4	TRBJ1-1	-	CASSFGTEAFF	TGTGCCAGCAGCTTCGGCACTGAAGCTTTCTTT
-	TRBV6-5	TRBJ2-5	TRBD2	CASSLGGSGMEQYF	TGTGCCAGCAGTTTGGGGGGTAGCGGGATGGAGCAGTACTTC
medium-sized	TRBV19	TRBJ1-2	-	CASSMEAEQTYGYTF	TGTGCCAGTAGTATGGAAGCGGAGCAGACCTATGGCTACACCTTC
-	TRBV27	TRBJ1-4	-	CASSTWRGATNEKLFF	TGTGCCAGCAGTACCTGGAGGGGTGCAACTAATGAAAAACTGTTTTTT
-	TRBV7-9	TRBJ2-1	TRBD2	CASSVSGKVSEQFF	TGTGCCAGCAGCGTCAGCGGGAAAGTCAGTGAGCAGTTCTTC
-	TRBV27	TRBJ2-7	TRBD1	CASSLLTGKPSYEQYF	TGTGCCAGCAGTCTCCTGACAGGGAAGCCCTCCTACGAGCAGTACTTC
-	TRBV18	TRBJ1-5	-	CASSPSTAGLEPQHF	TGTGCCAGCTCACCAAGTACGGCAGGGCTGGAGCCCCAGCATTTT
once	TRBV28	TRBJ1-1	TRBD1	CASSFPTGGMNTEAFF	TGTGCCAGCAGTTTCCCGACAGGGGGCATGAACACTGAAGCTTTCTTT
-	TRBV28	TRBJ2-2	-	CASINSGSANTGELFF	TGTGCCAGCATCAATTCTGGTTCGGCGAACACCGGGGAGCTGTTTTTT
-	TRBV6-4	TRBJ2-1	-	CASSDSFERWNEQFF	TGTGCCAGCAGTGACTCCTTCGAGAGGTGGAATGAGCAGTTCTTC
-	TRBV10-1	TRBJ2-5	-	CASSETGETQYF	TGCGCCAGCAGTGAGACCGGGGAGACCCAGTACTTC
-	TRBV19	TRBJ2-7	-	CASSMGDFYEQYF	TGTGCCAGTAGTATGGGGGACTTTTACGAGCAGTACTTC
-	TRBV7-9	TRBJ2-1	TRBD2	CASSLEGLAGGSYNEQFF	TGTGCCAGCAGCTTAGAGGGACTAGCGGGAGGGAGCTACAATGAGCAGTTCTTC
-	TRBV6-1	TRBJ2-7	TRBD2	CASSEALAVSYEQYF	TGTGCCAGCAGTGAAGCCCTAGCGGTTTCCTACGAGCAGTACTTC
-	TRBV4-1	TRBJ2-7	-	CASSPLPSAYEQYF	TGCGCCAGCAGCCCCCTTCCATCGGCCTACGAGCAGTACTTC
-	TRBV18	TRBJ2-6	-	CASSPPRGGISGANVLTF	TGTGCCAGCTCACCCCCTAGGGGTGGGATCTCTGGGGCCAACGTCCTGACTTTC
few	TRBV5-1	TRBJ2-7	-	CASSLGNGVSYEQYF	TGCGCCAGCAGCTTGGGTAACGGGGTCTCCTACGAGCAGTACTTC